The clone carrying this TCR beta chain was counted ten times or more. Its target is unknown. Other DNA sequences in this sample translate to the same CDR3. Germline V CDR1 and CDR2: SEHNR, FQNEAQ (reference sequence). Trimming took 5 bases from V and 2 from J; bases not matched to a gene: 8. The CDR3 contains 15 residues. These data come from a study of metastatic and nonmetastatic thyroid tumors. Thyroid surgery had not been preceded by any treatment in any patient. In the authors' workflow: Clinicopathological groups supplied CDR3 differences that were used to build a distant-metastasis classifier for papillary thyroid cancer. From the PCR reads, TCRdb re-called clones with MiXCR. TCRdb's processing, not the study's, gives the V and J calls here. This sample carries roughly 58,000 clones, 4% to 5% of them seen once, and the ten largest clones take about 22%. Study results and caveats: Reported TCR beta diversity, measured in blood and tumor, was significantly higher for malignant thyroid tumors than for benign nodules.

The chain links TRBV7-9 to TRBJ1-1, with 7 positions matching TRBD1. This receptor was identified in a female donor with papillary thyroid cancer or a benign thyroid nodule (not recorded which). Some clones in this sample may be carry-over from other donors' samples. Sequencing input: blood. The CDR3 DNA reads TGTGCCAGCAGCCCGCCGACAGGGTCCAACACTGAAGCTTTCTTT. Protein product: CASSPPTGSNTEAFF.